This T cell receptor beta chain was documented in a study of blood T cell repertoires in COVID-19. Study context: Donors in the United States, Italy and Spain gave samples during acute or convalescent COVID-19. From T cells, B-cell-depleted T cells, or PBMCs came the material, which was cDNA or gDNA.

Original processing methods: Nucleated cell counts were estimated from reference gene primer amplification. Sequenced by immunoSEQ multiplex PCR; TCRdb stores in-frame clones only, minus some. D and trimming were read from the DNA, whereas the V and J calls and clone size are those reported in that table. The sample lists over 85,000 clones, approximately 72% occurring once. The germline V gene encodes CDR1 DFQATT and CDR2 SNEGSKA (reference sequence). Trimming took off 6 bases at V and 10 bases at J, with 15 bases between the two ends. This CDR3 spans 11 amino acids. The sequenced sample was peripheral blood. This receptor was obtained from a man aged 65-85 years with acute or convalescent COVID-19. V is TRBV20-1 and J is TRBJ1-1, with D maybe TRBD1 (6 bases). This CDR3 reads CSAPRGGLAFF. Written as DNA, the CDR3 is TGCAGTGCCCCCAGGGGTGGCCTAGCTTTCTTT.